In its sample, the clone carrying this TCR beta chain was seen a few times. What it recognizes is unknown. TCRdb keeps only in-frame clones here, not all; method: immunoSEQ multiplex PCR. The sample holds more than 200,000 clones, 70% to 75% seen once. This record comes from a study of cytotoxic CD8 clonotypes in ibrutinib-treated CLL. Study details: Outcomes included 24 partial and 2 complete responses; after median roughly 66 months, 14 stayed remitted and around 12 progressed. Study-level results: Clonality showed a rise at ibrutinib response that reversed toward baseline at progression.

Extraction of approximately 2 micrograms of genomic DNA from cryopreserved PBMCs supplied material for TCR beta libraries. This TCR came from a human donor with chronic lymphocytic leukemia. Specimen: PBMCs, collected after 12 months of ibrutinib treatment.

For the CDR3, the DNA is TGTGCCAGTAGTATACAGGGGGGAAGGGATACGCAGTATTTT. It is translated as CASSIQGGRDTQYF. The chain has TRBV19 and TRBJ2-3, with D perhaps TRBD1 (7 bases). Germline CDR1 and CDR2: LNHDA and SQIVND (reference sequence). This CDR3 has 14 amino acids. The V gene lost 2 bases and the J gene lost 6 bases, with 12 bases spanning the gap. Combining the CDR3 with reference TRBV19 and TRBJ2-3 gives the whole variable domain DGGITQSPKYLFRKEGQNVTLSCEQNLNHDAMYWYRQDPGQGLRLIYYSQIVNDFQKGDIAEGYSVSREKKESFPLTVTSAQKNPTAFYLCASSIQGGRDTQYFGPGTRLTVL.